This entry lists 14 T cell receptor beta chains sequenced from one sample in a study of beta chain features in type 1 diabetes. General study findings and limits: People with Type 1 diabetes carried modestly yet significantly shorter TCRB CDR3s in all four CD4+ subsets.

These receptors are not linked to any known antigen. Every isolated RNA sample was fully reverse transcribed, so sequencing captured expressed TCRB transcripts. Using immunoSEQ multiplex PCR, the repertoire was profiled, and TCRdb retains in-frame clones only, with some absent. The repertoire consists of a few hundred thousand clones, with around 22% occurring once and the leading ten covering about 0.011%. Sequenced sample: naive CD4+ T cells from blood. The receptor source for this set is a woman under 40 with type 1 diabetes.

There are a few counts of this clone. This chain uses TRBV5-1 with TRBJ2-5, with 8 bases fitting TRBD2. The CDR3 has 15 amino acids. Germline loops: CDR1 SGHRS, CDR2 YFSETQ. The V segment lost 7 bases and the J segment 5 bases; nucleotides outside the gene matches: 13. CDR3 amino acids: CASERGTQLGETQYF. In DNA, the CDR3 is TGCGCCAGCGAGCGGGGGACACAACTGGGGGAGACCCAGTACTTC.

V and J are TRBV7-3 and TRBJ2-7, with TRBD2 matching 14 bases. The CDR3 length is 14 residues. The germline gives CDR1 SGHTA, CDR2 FQGTGA. The J segment lost 6 bases and the V segment lost 3 bases, leaving 1 base of the junction unmatched. This chain's CDR3 is CASSLGLAGAEQYF. CDR3 DNA: TGTGCCAGCAGCTTGGGACTAGCGGGGGCCGAGCAGTACTTC.

The chain recombines TRBV5-1 with TRBJ2-5, with D perhaps TRBD1 (5 bases). The germline V gene has CDR1 SGHRS and CDR2 YFSETQ. The CDR3 length is 16 residues. V was shortened by 0 bases and J by 2 bases, with 14 bases between the two germline ends. CDR3 sequence reads: CASSLVGRVTQETQYF. The CDR3 nucleotides read TGCGCCAGCAGCTTGGTCGGCAGGGTAACGCAAGAGACCCAGTACTTC. The variable domain in full, completed from reference TRBV5-1 and TRBJ2-5, reads KAGVTQTPRYLIKTRGQQVTLSCSPISGHRSVSWYQQTPGQGLQFLFEYFSETQRNKGNFPGRFSGRQFSNSRSEMNVSTLELGDSALYLCASSLVGRVTQETQYFGPGTRLLVL.

V and J are TRBV4-1 and TRBJ2-7, with a possible D match to TRBD2 (6 bases). The germline V gene encodes CDR1 MGHRA and CDR2 YSYEKL. This CDR3 is 16 amino acids long. V was shortened by 6 bases and J by 7 bases, with 25 bases between the two germline ends. CDR3 in DNA: TGCGCCAGCAGGTATATAGCGGTGGGAGACTCTCGTGAGCAGTACTTC. Its translation: CASRYIAVGDSREQYF.

V gene TRBV10-3 combines with J gene TRBJ2-5; 7 bases are shared with TRBD1. CDR3 length: 13 residues. V was clipped by 7 bases and J by 1 base; unmatched bases: 3. Germline V CDR1 and CDR2: ENHRY, SYGVKD. Here the CDR3 DNA reads TGTGCCATCAACCGGGACAGCCAAGAGACCCAGTACTTC. Amino acid sequence: CAINRDSQETQYF.

The chain joins TRBV14 to TRBJ2-1; D might be TRBD2 (6 bases). This CDR3 region has 15 residues. The germline V and J ends were trimmed by 5 bases and 6 bases, with 17 bases remaining between them. Germline lookup yields CDR1 SGHDN and CDR2 FVKESK. The CDR3: CASSSYRDFSNEQFF. The DNA of the CDR3 is TGTGCCAGCAGCTCGTACCGGGACTTCTCCAATGAGCAGTTCTTC.

The chain combines TRBV2 with TRBJ2-3; D remains ambiguous. The CDR3 is made up of 13 amino acids. CDR1 and CDR2 (germline): SNHLY, FYNNEI. Trimming took 4 bases from V and 4 from J, leaving 9 bases between them. The CDR3 here is CASSVQEPDTQYF. The CDR3 coding sequence is TGTGCCAGCAGTGTCCAGGAACCAGATACGCAGTATTTT.

The chain couples TRBV9 to TRBJ1-1; D unclear. The CDR3 covers 14 residues. Germline V lookup: CDR1 SGDLS, CDR2 YYNGEE. The germline V and J ends were trimmed by 0 bases and 1 base, with 7 bases remaining between them. CDR3 DNA sequence: TGTGCCAGCAGCGTAGGCCAGGAGAACACTGAAGCTTTCTTT. This sequence encodes CASSVGQENTEAFF.

This clone was found a few times. The genes are TRBV2 and TRBJ1-4; D is possibly TRBD1 (5 bases). The CDR3 runs 14 residues. Germline assignment: CDR1 SNHLY and CDR2 FYNNEI. The V end was cut by 7 bases, the J end by 5 bases, with 14 bases between. This CDR3 is CASTRGVLNEKLFF. In DNA, the CDR3 is TGTGCCAGCACCCGGGGGGTACTGAATGAAAAACTGTTTTTT.

V is TRBV29-1 and J is TRBJ2-7; TRBD1 matches 9 bases. V gave up 6 bases and J gave up 2 bases; unmatched junction bases: 5. Germline lookup yields CDR1 SQVTM and CDR2 ANQGSEA. The CDR3 contains 13 residues. The CDR3 sequence is CSVGGQGAYEQYF. The DNA for the CDR3 is TGCAGCGTAGGGGGACAGGGTGCCTACGAGCAGTACTTC.

In this sample, this clone turned up a few times. This chain links TRBV15 with TRBJ2-7; TRBD2 matches at 13 bases. Losses at the gene ends were 1 base for V and 5 bases for J; bases not matched to a gene: 11. There are 18 residues in the CDR3. The germline gives CDR1 LNHNV, CDR2 YYDKDF (reference sequence). The CDR3 DNA reads as TGTGCCACCAGCAGAGGAGGTGGACTAGCGGGAGATCGGGACGAGCAGTACTTC. Amino acid sequence: CATSRGGGLAGDRDEQYF.

This clone turned up a few times. This chain joins TRBV28 and TRBJ2-5; possible D gene TRBD2, 5 bases. Germline V gives CDR1 MDHEN, CDR2 SYDVKM. This CDR3 has 15 residues. V was shortened by 3 bases and J by 5 bases, with 16 bases between the two germline ends. CDR3 nucleotides: TGTGCCAGCAGTTTTCCGGGGATAGGCCGGGAGACCCAGTACTTC. Amino acids: CASSFPGIGRETQYF.

V gene TRBV5-1 combines with J gene TRBJ2-7, with TRBD2 matching over 11 bases. With 5 bases clipped from V and 2 bases from J, the junction kept 9 bases outside the gene matches. Per the germline V gene, CDR1 is SGHRS and CDR2 is YFSETQ. This CDR3 spans 16 amino acids. The CDR3 DNA is TGCGCCAGCAGACTAACCCTAGCGGGAGGACCCTACGAGCAGTACTTC. Translation: CASRLTLAGGPYEQYF. Drawing the rest from reference TRBV5-1 and TRBJ2-7, the complete variable domain is KAGVTQTPRYLIKTRGQQVTLSCSPISGHRSVSWYQQTPGQGLQFLFEYFSETQRNKGNFPGRFSGRQFSNSRSEMNVSTLELGDSALYLCASRLTLAGGPYEQYFGPGTRLTVT.

The CDR3, as DNA: TGTGCCAGCAGTTGGGGGCCTATCCAAGAGACCCAGTACTTC. It is translated as CASSWGPIQETQYF. The chain combines TRBV11-2 with TRBJ2-5; weak D call: TRBD1 (6 bases). This CDR3 spans 14 amino acids. Germline CDR1 SGHAT, CDR2 FQNNGV. The V gene lost 6 bases and the J gene lost 1 base, with 12 bases spanning the gap. The whole variable domain, filled in from reference TRBV11-2 and TRBJ2-5, reads EAGVAQSPRYKIIEKRQSVAFWCNPISGHATLYWYQQILGQGPKLLIQFQNNGVVDDSQLPKDRFSAERLKGVDSTLKIQPAKLEDSAVYLCASSWGPIQETQYFGPGTRLLVL.